The clone carrying this T cell receptor beta chain has only one observation. The antigen remains unidentified. CDR3 length equals 15 residues. V shed 5 bases, J shed 5 bases, and the junction held 9 bases outside the gene matches. Germline loops: CDR1 SGHTA, CDR2 FQGTGA. The healthy adult donors were HIV-negative and reported no recent acute infections or vaccinations. These data come from a study of shared clonotypes between healthy human individuals. Study-wide results and caveats: For naive CD4 cells, 4.5% to 6.5% of clonotypes were shared across a handful of donors.

Repertoires were generated with immunoSEQ multiplex PCR, while TCRdb's copy carries only in-frame clones and drops some. The table lists about 2 million clones, 95% of them singletons. The sequenced sample was naive CD4+ T cells sorted from blood. This sample's subset: CD45RA+ positively selected. The receptor's source is a man between 18 and 29 years old in good health. The rearrangement joins TRBV7-3 to TRBJ1-1; 9 bases match TRBD1. Here the CDR3 DNA reads TGTGCCAGCAGCAATACAGGGGGCGCACGGACTGAAGCTTTCTTT. Translated: CASSNTGGARTEAFF.